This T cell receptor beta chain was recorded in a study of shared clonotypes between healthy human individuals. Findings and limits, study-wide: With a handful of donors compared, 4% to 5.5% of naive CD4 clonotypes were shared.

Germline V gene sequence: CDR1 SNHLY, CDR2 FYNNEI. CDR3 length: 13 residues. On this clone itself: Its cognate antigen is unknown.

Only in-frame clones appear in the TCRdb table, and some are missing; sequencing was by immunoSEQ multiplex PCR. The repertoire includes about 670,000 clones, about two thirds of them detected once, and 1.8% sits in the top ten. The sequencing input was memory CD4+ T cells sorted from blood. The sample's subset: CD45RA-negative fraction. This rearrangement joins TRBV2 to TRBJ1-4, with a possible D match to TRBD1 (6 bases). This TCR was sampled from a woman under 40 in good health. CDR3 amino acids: CVSTGLKESKLFF. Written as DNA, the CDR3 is TGTGTCTCGACAGGATTGAAAGAATCAAAACTGTTTTTT.